This entry lists 19 T cell receptor beta chains sequenced from one sample in a study of T cells after yellow fever vaccination (dated by TCRdb to between 2017 and 2020). The intended sense of this specimen's treatment or condition label: live attenuated yellow fever vaccine strain. Receptors were amplified or captured by 5' RACE. These reads were obtained on an Illumina HiSeq 2500. TCRdb trimmed public reads at Q25 via fastp, called clones via MiXCR and kept in-frame beta chains. One record per CDR3 amino acid sequence lists the most common genes and DNA. The sample records 400,000 or so distinct CDR3 sequences, 11% of which are singletons. Of the sample, more than 15% is held by the ten largest clones. The sequencing here drew on PBMCs, taken on the day of the first yellow fever vaccination. All receptors come from a man aged 18 to 29 who received the YFV17D yellow fever vaccine.

The chain uses TRBV11-2 and TRBJ2-5; 7 bases fit TRBD2. The CDR3 loop spans 14 amino acids. Germline loops: CDR1 SGHAT, CDR2 FQNNGV. The ends lost 3 bases at V and 5 bases at J; junction bases unmatched: 6. DNA of the CDR3: TGTGCCAGCAGCTTCAGACTAGCTGGGGAGACCCAGTACTTC. This codes for CASSFRLAGETQYF.

The V and J genes are TRBV7-9 and TRBJ2-7; no firm D call. Looked up from germline, CDR1 is SEHNR and CDR2 is FQNEAQ (reference sequence). This CDR3 is 14 amino acids long. The germline V and J ends were trimmed by 6 bases and 0 bases, with 12 bases remaining between them. In DNA form, the CDR3 reads TGTGCCAGCAGTTCCCGAACGGTCTCCTACGAGCAGTACGTC. Protein sequence: CASSSRTVSYEQYV.

The table lists this clonotype with a few counts. The chain joins TRBV25-1 to TRBJ1-2; 9 nucleotides line up with TRBD1. Looked up from germline, CDR1 is MGHDK and CDR2 is SYGVNS. The V and J ends lost 0 bases and 7 bases, in that order; junction bases with no gene match: 6. The length of the CDR3 is 15 residues. The CDR3 coding sequence is TGTGCCAGCAGTGAATATCGTGACAGGGGGGCTGGCTACACCTTC. As protein: CASSEYRDRGAGYTF.

This chain uses TRBV27 with TRBJ2-2, with D unresolved. CDR3 length: 12 residues. Trimming stripped 2 bases from V and 3 bases from J, with 1 base between. Germline V gene data show CDR1 as MNHEY and CDR2 as SMNVEV (reference sequence). Here the CDR3 DNA reads TGTGCCAGCAGTTTACACACCGGGGAGCTGTTTTTT. Protein sequence: CASSLHTGELFF.

The chain links TRBV3-1 to TRBJ2-7, with D perhaps assigned TRBD1 or TRBD2 (5 bases each). V lost 0 bases to trimming and J lost 1 base, with 31 bases between them. This CDR3 contains 22 residues. Germline CDR1 LGHDT, CDR2 YNNKEL (reference sequence). The chain's CDR3 is CASSQENRLTGRWERRSYEQYF. The CDR3 nucleotides are TGTGCCAGCAGCCAAGAAAACAGGTTAACGGGGCGATGGGAGAGGAGGTCCTACGAGCAGTACTTC.

This clonotype was detected only a few times. The chain recombines TRBV24-1 with TRBJ2-3; 9 bases map to TRBD1. In germline, CDR1 is KGHDR, CDR2 SFDVKD. Losses at the gene ends were 9 bases for V and 6 bases for J; bases not matched to a gene: 9. The CDR3 totals 14 residues. The chain's CDR3 is CATPPPGQGDTQYF. Written as DNA, the CDR3 is TGTGCCACCCCCCCCCCGGGACAGGGTGATACGCAGTATTTT.

A few counts support this clonotype. The V call is TRBV9, the J call TRBJ1-1; D uncertain. The CDR3 has 14 residues. Germline V gene data show CDR1 as SGDLS and CDR2 as YYNGEE. The V and J ends lost 5 bases and 3 bases respectively, with 14 bases between them. CDR3 DNA sequence: TGTGCCAGCAGATCTGAAGTAACGTACACTGAAGCTTTCTTT. Translating it yields CASRSEVTYTEAFF.

The table lists this clonotype with a few counts. The chain links TRBV12-5 to TRBJ2-5, with TRBD2 identical over 9 bases. Per the germline V gene, CDR1 is LGHNT and CDR2 is FRNRAP. CDR3 size: 17 residues. Germline trimming cut 0 bases from V and 1 base from J; bases unmatched to any gene: 6. CDR3 coding DNA: TGTGCTAGTGGTTTGGTTCGGCCTAGCGGGGTCCAAGAGACCCAGTACTTC. Amino acid sequence: CASGLVRPSGVQETQYF.

The CDR3 reads CASSLFRGNTEAFF. The CDR3 DNA sequence: TGCGCCAGCAGCTTGTTTCGGGGAAACACTGAAGCTTTCTTT. This chain connects TRBV5-1 to TRBJ1-1; D remains ambiguous. The CDR3 spans 14 residues. The ends were cut back, 1 base at V and 2 bases at J, with 9 bases in the middle. From germline, CDR1 is SGHRS and CDR2 YFSETQ.

This clonotype was found a few times. This chain uses TRBV13 with TRBJ1-2, with D hard to call. The V gene lost 5 bases and the J gene lost 4 bases, with 17 bases spanning the gap. The CDR3 has 15 amino acids. In germline, CDR1 is PRHDT, CDR2 FYEKMQ (reference sequence). The CDR3 DNA follows: TGTGCCAGCAGCCCCCGCGGCGAATTCCTCTATGGCTACACCTTC. This sequence encodes CASSPRGEFLYGYTF.

This clonotype came up a few times. The chain carries TRBV29-1 and TRBJ1-1; a weak D match, TRBD1 (5 bases). The germline V gene has CDR1 SQVTM and CDR2 ANQGSEA. Trimming removed 6 bases at V and 2 bases at J, with 13 bases between. The CDR3 contains 13 residues. DNA for the CDR3: TGCAGCGTCGCGGGCAGGGCTAACACTGAAGCTTTCTTT. Encoded protein: CSVAGRANTEAFF.

The V and J genes are TRBV6-1 and TRBJ2-3; TRBD2 matches at 11 bases. The CDR3 length is 16 residues. J lost 1 base, V lost 7 bases, and 7 bases had no gene match. The V gene's germline CDR1 is MNHNS and CDR2 SASEGT. In DNA form, the CDR3 reads TGTGCCAGCACAACTTTACTAGCGGGGGGCACAGATACGCAGTATTTT. Its translation: CASTTLLAGGTDTQYF.

This clonotype was counted between two and nine times. The chain carries TRBV4-1 and TRBJ1-1, with D hard to call. Germline loops: CDR1 MGHRA, CDR2 YSYEKL. The CDR3 has 15 amino acids. The V and J ends lost 0 bases and 1 base respectively, with 9 bases between them. Written as DNA, the CDR3 is TGCGCCAGCAGCCAAGATCGGTGGGGGAACACTGAAGCTTTCTTT. Its protein is CASSQDRWGNTEAFF.

This clonotype was counted ten times or more. The CDR3: CASSSTGAFF. CDR3 in DNA: TGTGCCAGCAGCTCGACAGGGGCATTCTTT. The chain recombines TRBV7-2 with TRBJ1-1, with TRBD1 matching 8 bases. With 4 bases clipped from V and 14 bases from J, the junction kept 3 bases outside the gene matches. Germline lookup yields CDR1 SGHTA and CDR2 FQGNSA. The CDR3 has 10 amino acids.

This clonotype was counted a few times. CDR3 bases: TGCGCCAGCAGCTTGCGGAGGGGCCAAGGGAATTCACCCCTCCACTTT. Its protein product is CASSLRRGQGNSPLHF. The genes are TRBV5-1 and TRBJ1-6, with a possible D match to TRBD1 (5 bases). Per germline, CDR1 SGHRS and CDR2 YFSETQ. V was cut by 1 base and J by 7 bases, with 15 bases left in between. This CDR3 is 16 amino acids long.

This clonotype was seen a handful of times. The chain uses TRBV14 and TRBJ2-5, with no clear D. Germline V gene data show CDR1 as SGHDN and CDR2 as FVKESK. With 4 bases removed from V and 0 bases from J, the gap between germline ends came to 12 bases. The length of the CDR3 is 15 residues. CDR3 coding DNA: TGTGCCAGCAGCCGGCATCCGATTTACCAAGAGACCCAGTACTTC. This codes for CASSRHPIYQETQYF.

V and J are TRBV6-5 and TRBJ1-6; TRBD1 agrees at 7 bases. Per the germline V gene, CDR1 is MNHEY and CDR2 is SVGAGI. V was clipped by 2 bases and J by 6 bases; unmatched bases: 10. The CDR3 sequence is 17 residues long. DNA for the CDR3: TGTGCCAGCAGTTACACGTTAACGGCAGGGGGTAATTCACCCCTCCACTTT. Protein sequence: CASSYTLTAGGNSPLHF.

This clonotype occurred many times. J is TRBJ2-1 and V is TRBV5-5; D not certain. Trimming cost V 0 bases and J 2 bases, with 9 bases left between them. The CDR3 length is 15 residues. Germline V CDR1 and CDR2: SGHKS, YYEKEE (reference sequence). The CDR3 here is CASSLAEAAYNEQFF. Here the CDR3 DNA reads TGTGCCAGCAGCTTGGCCGAAGCAGCCTACAATGAGCAGTTCTTC.

The V call is TRBV4-3, the J call TRBJ1-2; 8 bases are a match to TRBD1. V was clipped by 5 bases and J by 3 bases; unmatched bases: 8. Germline V gene sequence: CDR1 LGHNA, CDR2 YSLEER. The length of the CDR3 is 15 residues. The CDR3 region is CASSLFRGRDYGYTF. DNA for the CDR3: TGCGCCAGCAGCTTATTCAGGGGGCGCGACTATGGCTACACCTTC.